This TCR beta chain was found in a study of T cells expressing NK-cell markers. Overall study context: There were seven HCMV-seropositive donors and one seronegative donor among the eight sequenced.

This CDR3 is 15 amino acids long. Germline loops: CDR1 SGHKS, CDR2 YYEKEE (reference sequence). In generating TCR beta cDNA, 5'RACE template switching with UMIs was used. From the 5' RACE reads, TCRdb lists one entry per CDR3 protein and no DNA. The specimen's table records about 550,000 distinct CDR3 sequences. The V call is TRBV5-5, the J call TRBJ1-5; TCRdb selects TRBD1, and the lack of DNA leaves this call unchecked. This receptor was obtained from a man between 18 and 29 years old in good health. The sequenced sample consisted of blood T cells: a sorted CD56 or NKG2C T cell subset, CD4+ or CD8+ T cells, or bulk PBMC T cells (not recorded which). This CDR3 reads CASSLGQGPAQPQHF.